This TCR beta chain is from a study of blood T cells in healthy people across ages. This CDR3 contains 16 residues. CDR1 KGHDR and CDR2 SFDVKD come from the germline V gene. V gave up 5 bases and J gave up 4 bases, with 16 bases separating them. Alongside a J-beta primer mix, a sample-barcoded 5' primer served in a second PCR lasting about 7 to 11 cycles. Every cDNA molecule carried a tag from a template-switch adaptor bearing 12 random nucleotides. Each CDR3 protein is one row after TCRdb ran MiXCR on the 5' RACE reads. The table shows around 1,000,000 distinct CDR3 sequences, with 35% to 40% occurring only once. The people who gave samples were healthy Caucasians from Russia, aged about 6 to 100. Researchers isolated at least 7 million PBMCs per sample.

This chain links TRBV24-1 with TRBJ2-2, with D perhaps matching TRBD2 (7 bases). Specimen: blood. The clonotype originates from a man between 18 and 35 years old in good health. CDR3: CATSALGGAGTGELFF. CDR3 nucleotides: TGTGCCACCAGTGCCTTAGGGGGGGCTGGCACCGGGGAGCTGTTTTTT.